This T cell receptor beta chain was sequenced in a study of T cell responses to AZD1222 COVID-19 vaccine. Sequencing was performed with immunoSEQ multiplex PCR; in TCRdb, only in-frame clones are kept and a portion is missing. The sample includes under 150,000 clones, 92% of them seen just once. About this clone: The antigen remains unidentified.

Study-level findings and limits: Possibly, clonal diversity was underestimated; donors were largely white British and included more females.

Trimming cost V 0 bases and J 1 base, with 3 bases left between them. The CDR3 is 13 residues long. Germline V lookup: CDR1 MNHEY, CDR2 SVGAGI. Combined were second doses at about 4 or about 12 weeks. Sequenced material: peripheral blood, taken 28 days after the second AZD1222 dose. The receptor was isolated from an adult who received the AZD1222 COVID-19 vaccine. The chain uses TRBV6-5 and TRBJ1-1; unclear D gene. The CDR3 protein is CASSYSQNTEAFF. In DNA, the CDR3 is TGTGCCAGCAGTTACTCACAGAACACTGAAGCTTTCTTT.